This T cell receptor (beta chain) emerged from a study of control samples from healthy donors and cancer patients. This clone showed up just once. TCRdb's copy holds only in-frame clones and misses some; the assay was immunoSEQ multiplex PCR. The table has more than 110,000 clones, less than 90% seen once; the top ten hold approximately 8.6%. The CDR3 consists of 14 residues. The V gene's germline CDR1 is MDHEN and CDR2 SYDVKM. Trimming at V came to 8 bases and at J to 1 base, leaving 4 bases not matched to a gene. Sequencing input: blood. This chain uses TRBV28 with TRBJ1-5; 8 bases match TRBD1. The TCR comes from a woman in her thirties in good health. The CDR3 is CASVQGGSNQPQHF. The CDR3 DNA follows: TGTGCCAGCGTACAGGGGGGCAGCAATCAGCCCCAGCATTTT.